These 32 T cell receptor beta chains originate from one sample sequenced in a study of blood T cell repertoires in COVID-19. TCRdb keeps only in-frame clones here, not all; method: immunoSEQ multiplex PCR. In the table there are some 230,000 clones, roughly nine tenths of which are singletons. Sequencing was carried out using PBMCs or T cells enriched from blood (not recorded which). The origin of the receptors is a woman under 30 in a cohort exposed to, infected with or recovered from COVID-19 (not recorded which).

There are many counts of this clone. The chain links TRBV19 to TRBJ1-2, with TRBD1 matching over 7 bases. The CDR3 loop spans 17 amino acids. V dropped 3 bases and J dropped 1; count of bases not matched to a gene: 11. Germline V gene lookup returns CDR1 LNHDA and CDR2 SQIVND (reference sequence). In DNA, the CDR3 is TGTGCCAGTAGTATCAGGATTTACGGGACAGTTAACTATGGCTACACCTTC. It translates to CASSIRIYGTVNYGYTF.

The rearrangement links TRBV6-4 to TRBJ2-7; weak D call: TRBD2 (7 bases). The CDR3 runs 16 residues. Germline V gene data show CDR1 as MRHNA and CDR2 as SNTAGT. The V end lost 0 bases, the J end lost 4 bases, and 16 bases lay between the germline ends. CDR3 nucleotides: TGTGCCAGCAGTGACTCGGGGGGGCGCATCCGTTACGAGCAGTACTTC. Protein product: CASSDSGGRIRYEQYF.

This rearrangement joins TRBV12-3 or TRBV12-4 to TRBJ1-2; 7 nucleotides line up with TRBD1. The CDR3 is made up of 13 amino acids. Trimming took 10 bases from V and 6 from J; bases not matched to a gene: 11. The DNA of the CDR3 is TGTGCCATCCGGTCCGAGGGGGCGAATGGCTACACCTTC. Amino acids: CAIRSEGANGYTF.

The chain carries TRBV10-1 and TRBJ2-1; perhaps TRBD2 as D (6 bases). CDR1 and CDR2 from the germline V gene are WNHNN and SYGVQD (reference sequence). The CDR3 runs 15 residues. V lost 6 bases and J lost 3, with 15 bases in between. CDR3 loop: CASSPRGLNYNEQFF. CDR3 sequence (DNA): TGCGCCAGCAGCCCAAGGGGACTGAACTACAATGAGCAGTTCTTC.

The chain couples TRBV9 to TRBJ1-2, with unresolved D. The CDR3 loop spans 14 amino acids. In germline, CDR1 is SGDLS, CDR2 YYNGEE. V was clipped by 4 bases and J by 7 bases, with 17 bases between them. The CDR3 coding sequence is TGTGCCAGCAGCACCGGCCGGCGGGCAGGTGGCTACACCTTC. Translation gives CASSTGRRAGGYTF.

The V gene is TRBV15, the J gene TRBJ1-1, with a tentative D call TRBD1 (5 bases). The V gene's germline CDR1 is LNHNV and CDR2 YYDKDF (reference sequence). V dropped 5 bases and J dropped 0 bases, with 10 bases sitting between them. This CDR3 has 14 amino acids. The CDR3 DNA reads TGTGCCACCAGCCCCAGGGTAATGAACACTGAAGCTTTCTTT. This sequence encodes CATSPRVMNTEAFF.

The CDR3 region is CATSDEGLAGGLQFF. The CDR3 bases are TGTGCCACCAGTGACGAAGGACTAGCGGGAGGATTGCAGTTCTTC. The gene calls are TRBV15 and TRBJ2-1; 14 bases fit TRBD2. The length of the CDR3 is 15 residues. V lost 6 bases to trimming and J lost 12 bases; unmatched junction nucleotides: 10. The germline V gene encodes CDR1 LNHNV and CDR2 YYDKDF (reference sequence).

The V and J genes are TRBV15 and TRBJ1-2, with D possibly being TRBD1 (6 bases). The CDR3 contains 15 residues. V lost 1 base and J lost 2, with 11 bases in between. The germline CDR1 and CDR2 sequences are LNHNV and YYDKDF (reference sequence). This CDR3 is CATSRGAGVNYGYTF. In DNA form, the CDR3 reads TGTGCCACCAGCAGAGGGGCAGGGGTGAACTATGGCTACACCTTC.

The chain is built from TRBV5-1 and TRBJ1-2; 12 nucleotides line up with TRBD1. The V gene's germline CDR1 is SGHRS and CDR2 YFSETQ. The CDR3 is 16 amino acids. Trimming at V came to 4 bases and at J to 7 bases, leaving 11 bases not matched to a gene. CDR3 protein: CASSQGTGGIGRGYTF. The CDR3 DNA follows: TGCGCCAGCAGCCAAGGGACAGGGGGCATCGGTCGTGGCTACACCTTC. Filled out from reference TRBV5-1 and TRBJ1-2, the complete variable domain reads KAGVTQTPRYLIKTRGQQVTLSCSPISGHRSVSWYQQTPGQGLQFLFEYFSETQRNKGNFPGRFSGRQFSNSRSEMNVSTLELGDSALYLCASSQGTGGIGRGYTFGSGTRLTVV.

The chain is built from TRBV6-6 and TRBJ1-1; D is undetermined. Germline V gene data show CDR1 as MNHNY and CDR2 as SVGAGI (reference sequence). The CDR3 runs 15 residues. The germline V and J ends were trimmed by 7 bases and 3 bases, with 18 bases remaining between them. The CDR3 sequence: CASNHFSLPDTEAFF. The CDR3 DNA reads as TGTGCCAGCAACCACTTCTCTTTACCCGACACTGAAGCTTTCTTT.

This clone was recorded only once. The chain combines TRBV19 with TRBJ2-7; 11 bases agree with TRBD1. V was clipped by 6 bases and J by 4 bases; unmatched bases: 8. The germline V gene encodes CDR1 LNHDA and CDR2 SQIVND (reference sequence). The CDR3 is 15 residues long. CDR3: CASSNRDRGMYEQYF. In DNA, the CDR3 is TGTGCCAGTAGCAACCGGGACAGGGGGATGTACGAGCAGTACTTC. Variable domain in full (rest from reference TRBV19 and TRBJ2-7): DGGITQSPKYLFRKEGQNVTLSCEQNLNHDAMYWYRQDPGQGLRLIYYSQIVNDFQKGDIAEGYSVSREKKESFPLTVTSAQKNPTAFYLCASSNRDRGMYEQYFGPGTRLTVT.

In DNA, the CDR3 is TGTGCCAGCAGCGTTGGACAGGGGAAAGAAAAACTGTTTTTT. Protein sequence: CASSVGQGKEKLFF. This chain joins TRBV9 and TRBJ1-4; 9 bases fit TRBD1. Germline V CDR1 and CDR2: SGDLS, YYNGEE. Trimming removed 2 bases from V and 8 bases from J; junction bases left unmatched: 4. This CDR3 is built from 14 residues.

The chain combines TRBV5-6 with TRBJ2-2; no clear D. This CDR3 spans 15 amino acids. Germline V gene data show CDR1 as SGHDT and CDR2 as YYEEEE. With 3 bases removed from V and 1 base from J, the gap between germline ends came to 10 bases. The CDR3 DNA is TGTGCCAGCAGCTCAAGATCGCGGAACACCGGGGAGCTGTTTTTT. Translation gives CASSSRSRNTGELFF.

The chain links TRBV4-1 to TRBJ2-1, with 8 bases aligning to TRBD2. Germline V gene sequence: CDR1 MGHRA, CDR2 YSYEKL. V shed 4 bases, J shed 0 bases, and the junction held 11 bases outside the gene matches. CDR3 length: 18 amino acids. For the CDR3, the DNA is TGCGCCAGCAGCCCAAACGTTCTGCGGGAGGACTCCTACAATGAGCAGTTCTTC. Its protein is CASSPNVLREDSYNEQFF.

The chain couples TRBV19 to TRBJ2-2; D might be TRBD2 (6 bases). Germline V gene lookup returns CDR1 LNHDA and CDR2 SQIVND (reference sequence). The CDR3 contains 16 residues. V was trimmed by 5 bases and J by 2 bases, leaving 15 bases between them. As DNA, the CDR3 is TGTGCCAGTAGTGCTCGCCAGGGAGGCAACACCGGGGAGCTGTTTTTT. It specifies CASSARQGGNTGELFF.

The J gene is TRBJ2-1, the V gene TRBV7-6; D may be TRBD2 (6 bases). Germline CDR1 reads SGHVS; CDR2 reads FNYEAQ. Trimming cost V 1 base and J 9 bases, with 13 bases left between them. The CDR3 is 14 residues long. In nucleotides, the CDR3 is TGTGCCAGCAGCTTAGGCCCGGGAGCGTTTGAGCAGTTCTTC. It encodes CASSLGPGAFEQFF. The entire variable domain, with the rest obtained from reference TRBV7-6 and TRBJ2-1, is as follows: GAGVSQSPRYKVTKRGQDVALRCDPISGHVSLYWYRQALGQGPEFLTYFNYEAQQDKSGLPNDRFSAERPEGSISTLTIQRTEQRDSAMYRCASSLGPGAFEQFFGPGTRLTVL.

V usage is TRBV9 and J usage is TRBJ1-4, with 9 bases lining up with TRBD1. Germline V CDR1 and CDR2: SGDLS, YYNGEE. Germline trimming cut 0 bases from V and 7 bases from J; bases unmatched to any gene: 7. This CDR3 region has 16 residues. The DNA of the CDR3 is TGTGCCAGCAGCGTAGAGGTGGGACAGGGAGGTGAAAAACTGTTTTTT. It codes for CASSVEVGQGGEKLFF. The full variable domain, its missing parts supplied by reference TRBV9 and TRBJ1-4, is DSGVTQTPKHLITATGQRVTLRCSPRSGDLSVYWYQQSLDQGLQFLIQYYNGEERAKGNILERFSAQQFPDLHSELNLSSLELGDSALYFCASSVEVGQGGEKLFFGSGTQLSVL.

Only one count was recorded for this clone. Compared with germline, one end of the junction differs, possibly owing to a read error. The J gene is TRBJ2-7, the V gene TRBV7-9; no firm D call. Germline V gene data show CDR1 as SEHNR and CDR2 as FQNEAQ (reference sequence). This CDR3 contains 13 residues. The CDR3 here is CASSLSENYEQCF. The CDR3 DNA follows: TGTGCCAGCAGCTTAAGCGAAAACTACGAGCAGTGCTTC. Full variable domain (rest looked up from reference TRBV7-9 and TRBJ2-7): DTGVSQNPRHKITKRGQNVTFRCDPISEHNRLYWYRQTLGQGPEFLTYFQNEAQLEKSRLLSDRFSAERPKGSFSTLEIQRTEQGDSAMYLCASSLSENYEQCFGPGTRLTVT.

The chain couples TRBV19 to TRBJ2-7; 10 bases fit TRBD1. With 9 bases clipped from V and 2 bases from J, the junction kept 10 bases outside the gene matches. This CDR3 spans 15 amino acids. From germline, CDR1 is LNHDA and CDR2 SQIVND (reference sequence). CDR3 loop: CASNRGTGDTYEQYF. The DNA of the CDR3 is TGTGCCAGCAACCGTGGGACAGGGGATACCTACGAGCAGTACTTC.

This chain uses TRBV2 with TRBJ1-5; D is perhaps TRBD1 (6 bases). This CDR3 contains 14 residues. Germline CDR1 reads SNHLY; CDR2 reads FYNNEI. Trimming left V 2 bases short and J 6 bases short, with 11 bases between. Written as DNA, the CDR3 is TGTGCCAGCAGTGAACCCACAGGGTCTCAGCCCCAGCATTTT. This codes for CASSEPTGSQPQHF. Drawing the rest from reference TRBV2 and TRBJ1-5, the complete variable domain is EPEVTQTPSHQVTQMGQEVILRCVPISNHLYFYWYRQILGQKVEFLVSFYNNEISEKSEIFDDQFSVERPDGSNFTLKIRSTKLEDSAMYFCASSEPTGSQPQHFGDGTRLSIL.

The rearrangement joins TRBV3-1 (or the pseudogene TRBV3-2) to TRBJ1-2; D is undetermined. Germline CDR1 is LGHDT and CDR2 is YNNKEL (reference sequence). The CDR3 spans 13 residues. V lost 3 bases to trimming and J lost 0 bases, with 5 bases between them. For the CDR3, the DNA is TGTGCCAGCAGCCAGACAACTAACTATGGCTACACCTTC. Translated: CASSQTTNYGYTF.

The CDR3, as DNA: TGCAGCGTTTTATCGGCAGAGGGGGCGTACCAAGAGACCCAGTACTTC. This encodes CSVLSAEGAYQETQYF. V is TRBV29-1 and J is TRBJ2-5; 7 bases match TRBD1. This CDR3 is 16 amino acids long. J was trimmed by 0 bases and V by 5 bases; bases with no gene match: 12. Germline CDR1 reads SQVTM; CDR2 reads ANQGSEA.

The rearrangement links TRBV5-4 to TRBJ2-5; TRBD2 is a possible D gene (5 bases). CDR1 is SGHNT, CDR2 YYREEE, per germline (reference sequence). The CDR3 is 13 residues long. The V and J ends lost 2 bases and 5 bases respectively, with 10 bases between them. The CDR3 spells CASSLEPGETQYF. The CDR3, as DNA: TGTGCCAGCAGCTTAGAACCGGGGGAGACCCAGTACTTC.

The V call is TRBV9, the J call TRBJ2-7, with a tentative D call TRBD2 (6 bases). The CDR3 has 16 amino acids. In germline, CDR1 is SGDLS, CDR2 YYNGEE. Trimming removed 0 bases from V and 7 bases from J, with 20 bases in between. CDR3 loop: CASSVEAGPSLGEQYF. The CDR3 coding sequence is TGTGCCAGCAGCGTAGAGGCGGGGCCCTCACTCGGGGAGCAGTACTTC.

This clone was detected once. The chain employs TRBV25-1 and TRBJ2-1, with D possibly being TRBD1 (6 bases). CDR3 size: 14 residues. V lost 4 bases, J lost 2 bases, and 9 bases lay in between. The germline gives CDR1 MGHDK, CDR2 SYGVNS. The CDR3 DNA reads as TGTGCCAGCAGTGTTCAGGGGACCTACAATGAGCAGTTCTTC. It translates to CASSVQGTYNEQFF.

J is TRBJ2-3 and V is TRBV5-5; TRBD1 matches at 8 bases. This CDR3 region has 16 residues. Germline V gene sequence: CDR1 SGHKS, CDR2 YYEKEE (reference sequence). J was trimmed by 6 bases and V by 1 base; bases with no gene match: 10. The CDR3 loop reads CASSLSGQGARDTQYF. DNA of the CDR3: TGTGCCAGCAGCTTGAGCGGGCAGGGGGCGAGGGATACGCAGTATTTT. The full variable domain, completed using reference TRBV5-5 and TRBJ2-3, is DAGVTQSPTHLIKTRGQQVTLRCSPISGHKSVSWYQQVLGQGPQFIFQYYEKEERGRGNFPDRFSARQFPNYSSELNVNALLLGDSALYLCASSLSGQGARDTQYFGPGTRLTVL.

The chain recombines TRBV29-1 with TRBJ2-7, with 14 bases that match TRBD2. Germline lookup yields CDR1 SQVTM and CDR2 ANQGSEA. The V gene end was trimmed by 6 bases and the J gene end by 4 bases; junction bases not matched to a gene: 8. The CDR3 has 15 residues. The CDR3 DNA reads TGCAGCGTCGGGACTAGCGGGAGAGGGGATTACGAGCAGTACTTC. Residues: CSVGTSGRGDYEQYF.

This chain connects TRBV5-6 to TRBJ2-1, with D unclear. From germline, CDR1 is SGHDT and CDR2 YYEEEE. The V end was cut by 7 bases, the J end by 4 bases, with 12 bases between. This CDR3 is built from 13 residues. CDR3 bases: TGTGCCAGCGGCGGTGAAAGGTACAATGAGCAGTTCTTC. It translates to CASGGERYNEQFF.

The rearrangement joins TRBV9 to TRBJ2-7; D may be TRBD1 (6 bases). Germline assignment: CDR1 SGDLS and CDR2 YYNGEE. This CDR3 has 14 amino acids. The V gene lost 0 bases and the J gene lost 5 bases, with 12 bases spanning the gap. CDR3 in amino acids: CASSVASGVDEQYF. The CDR3 DNA sequence: TGTGCCAGCAGCGTAGCGTCAGGGGTTGACGAGCAGTACTTC.

The J gene is TRBJ1-1, the V gene TRBV5-1, with 10 bases identical to TRBD1. CDR1 and CDR2 (germline): SGHRS, YFSETQ. The CDR3 length is 16 residues. J lost 5 bases, V lost 0 bases, and 7 bases had no gene match. The CDR3 loop reads CASSLAEDRGMTEAFF. The CDR3 nucleotides are TGCGCCAGCAGCTTGGCAGAGGACAGGGGGATGACTGAAGCTTTCTTT.

V usage is TRBV6-5 and J usage is TRBJ1-6; D is unresolved. Per the germline V gene, CDR1 is MNHEY and CDR2 is SVGAGI. Trimming removed 5 bases at V and 5 bases at J, with 10 bases between. The CDR3 sequence is 14 residues long. The CDR3, as DNA: TGTGCCAGCAGTATCGGGGTCAATAATTCACCCCTCCACTTT. Translating it yields CASSIGVNNSPLHF.

This sequence joins TRBV2 and TRBJ2-5, with TRBD2 identical over 11 bases. The CDR3 runs to 19 residues. Losses at the gene ends were 2 bases for V and 5 bases for J; bases not matched to a gene: 16. Germline V gene sequence: CDR1 SNHLY, CDR2 FYNNEI. For the CDR3, the DNA is TGTGCCAGCAGTGAAAACCCCTCCCTAGCGGGGGGACCCAGGGAGACCCAGTACTTC. Protein product: CASSENPSLAGGPRETQYF.